The source of this T cell receptor (beta chain) is a study of shared clonotypes between healthy human individuals. Sorted-subset replicate PCR reactions contained 200 ng DNA, corresponding to approximately 30,000 T cell genomes. How the authors handled the data: From ImmunoSEQ came sequences covering only the junction and carrying no quality scores, so filtering differed. The assay was immunoSEQ multiplex PCR, and TCRdb's table has in-frame clones only and misses some. The DNA was the basis for D and trimming; V, J and clone size are from that table. The sample shows approximately 2.3 million clones, over 85% of them seen only once. Subsets obtained from CD4+ cells comprised CD45RA+ naive and CD45RA-negative memory cells. Germline V lookup: CDR1 SEHNR, CDR2 FQNEAQ (reference sequence). V was cut by 3 bases and J by 6 bases, with 5 bases left in between. The CDR3 is made up of 11 amino acids.

Input material: naive CD4+ T cells from PBMCs. Subset here: CD45RA+ positively selected. The origin of this receptor is a man younger than 30 in good health. Some clones in this sample may be carry-over from other donors' samples. The chain uses TRBV7-9 and TRBJ1-2; no reliable D call. The CDR3 DNA reads TGTGCCAGCAGCTTTTTGAATGGCTACACCTTC. It yields the protein CASSFLNGYTF.